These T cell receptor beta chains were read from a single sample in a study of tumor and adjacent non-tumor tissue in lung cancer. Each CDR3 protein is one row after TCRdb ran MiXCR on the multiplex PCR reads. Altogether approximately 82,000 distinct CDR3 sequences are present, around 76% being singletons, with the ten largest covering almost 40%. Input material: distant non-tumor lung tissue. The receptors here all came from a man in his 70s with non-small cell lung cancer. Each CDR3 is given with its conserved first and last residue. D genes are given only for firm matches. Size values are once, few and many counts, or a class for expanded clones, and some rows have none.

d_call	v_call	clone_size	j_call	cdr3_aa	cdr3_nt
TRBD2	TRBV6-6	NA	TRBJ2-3	CARSFDSHVAGATDTQYF	TGTGCCAGGAGTTTCGACTCCCATGTAGCGGGAGCGACAGATACGCAATATTTT
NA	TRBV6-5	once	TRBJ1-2	CASSYSAWQGLNYGYTF	TGTGCCAGCAGTTACTCCGCTTGGCAGGGTCTTAATTATGGCTACACCTTC
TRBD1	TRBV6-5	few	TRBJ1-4	CTSSYLNDPQGSEKLFF	TGTACCAGCAGTTACCTCAACGACCCACAGGGGAGTGAAAAACTGTTTTTT
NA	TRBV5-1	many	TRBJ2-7	CASSPGGGYEQYF	TGCGCCAGCAGCCCCGGTGGGGGCTACGAGCAGTACTTC
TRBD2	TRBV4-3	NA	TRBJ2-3	CASSQTGPGGRTDTQYF	TGCGCCAGCAGTCAAACTGGGCCTGGCGGGAGAACAGATACGCAGTATTTT
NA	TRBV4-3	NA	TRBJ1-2	CASSQVVGVDSYTF	TGCGCCAGCAGCCAAGTTGTGGGCGTAGATAGCTACACCTTC
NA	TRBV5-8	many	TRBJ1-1	CASSLEDDVNTEAFF	TGTGCCAGCAGCTTGGAAGACGACGTGAACACTGAAGCTTTCTTT
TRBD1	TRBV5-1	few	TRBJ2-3	CASSLKGQGQDTQYF	TGCGCCAGCAGTCTCAAGGGACAGGGGCAAGATACGCAGTATTTT
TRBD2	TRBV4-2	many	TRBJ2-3	CASKRTSGGTNTDTQYF	TGTGCCAGCAAAAGAACTAGCGGGGGGACAAACACAGATACGCAGTATTTT
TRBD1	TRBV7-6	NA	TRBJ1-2	CAMWGQVLNYGYTF	TGTGCCATGTGGGGACAGGTCCTTAACTATGGCTACACCTTC
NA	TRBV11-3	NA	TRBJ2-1	CASSIDMGTYSEHFF	TGTGCCAGCAGCATCGACATGGGGACCTACAGTGAGCACTTCTTC
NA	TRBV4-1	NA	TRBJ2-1	CASSQVFRGTEWNEQFF	TGCGCCAGCAGTCAAGTCTTTAGGGGGACGGAGTGGAATGAGCAGTTCTTC
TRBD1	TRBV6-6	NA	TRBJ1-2	CASSRHAGTGGGYTF	TGTGCCAGCAGCCGCCATGCAGGGACAGGTGGTGGCTACACCTTC
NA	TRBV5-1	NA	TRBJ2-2	CASSLEDEGNSTGELLF	TGCGCCAGCAGCTTGGAGGATGAAGGGAACTCAACCGGGGAGTTGTTGTTT
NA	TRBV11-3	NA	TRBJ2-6	CVCSLRLSSGANVLTF	TGTGTGTGCAGCTTGCGACTGAGCTCTGGGGCCAACGTCCTGACTTTC
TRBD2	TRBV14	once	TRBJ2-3	CASSQGLAGADTQYF	TGTGCCAGCAGCCAAGGACTAGCGGGAGCAGATACGCAGTATTTT
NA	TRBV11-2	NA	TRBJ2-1	CASSKQGQPYNEQFF	TGTGCCAGTAGCAAACAGGGACAACCATACAATGAGCAATTCTTC
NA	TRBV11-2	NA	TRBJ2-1	CASSFGIGYNEQFF	TGTGCCAGCAGCTTTGGAATAGGGTACAATGAGCAGTTCTTC
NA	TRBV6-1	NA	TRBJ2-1	CASSDPGRPGLLAYSEPFF	TGTGCCAGCAGTGATCCGGGAAGGCCGGGGTTGCTCGCCTACAGTGAGCCGTTCTTC
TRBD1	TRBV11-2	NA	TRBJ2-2	CASGLVGTGVAGELFF	TGTGCCAGCGGCTTAGTGGGCACAGGGGTCGCCGGTGAGCTGTTTTTT
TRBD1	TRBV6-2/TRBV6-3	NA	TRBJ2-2	CASSTGTGGTGELFF	TGTGCCAGCAGTACCGGGACAGGGGGCACTGGGGAGCTGTTTTTT
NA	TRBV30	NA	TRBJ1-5	CAWRVREDQPQHF	TGTGCCTGGAGGGTAAGGGAGGATCAGCCCCAGCATTTT
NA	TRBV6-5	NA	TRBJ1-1	CANSYHSRVPSSANTEAFF	TGTGCCAACAGTTACCACTCTAGGGTACCCTCTTCCGCGAACACTGAAGCTTTCTTT
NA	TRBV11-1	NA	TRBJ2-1	CTSSSGVDNEQFF	TGTACCAGCAGCTCGGGAGTTGACAATGAGCAGTTCTTC
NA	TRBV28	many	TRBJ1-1	CASSGSWGKGGVTEAFF	TGTGCCAGCTCCGGGTCTTGGGGCAAGGGGGGGGTTACTGAAGCTTTCTTT
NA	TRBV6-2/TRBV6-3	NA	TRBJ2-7	CASSQIGGSSYEHYF	TGTGCCAGCAGCCAGATAGGGGGTAGCTCCTACGAGCACTACTTC
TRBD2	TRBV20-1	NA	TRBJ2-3	CNVSGLAGTRGDTQYF	TGCAATGTTAGTGGACTAGCGGGGACCCGAGGGGATACGCAGTATTTT
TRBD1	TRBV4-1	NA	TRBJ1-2	CASSQMGTVEYYGYTF	TGCGCCAGCAGCCAAATGGGGACAGTGGAGTACTATGGCTACACCTTC
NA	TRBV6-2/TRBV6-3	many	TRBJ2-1	CASSNRPAGEQFF	TGTGCCAGCAGTAACCGTCCTGCTGGTGAGCAGTTCTTC
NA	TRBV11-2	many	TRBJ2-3	CASSLDRGSTDTQYF	TGTGCCAGCAGCTTAGATCGGGGTAGCACAGATACGCAGTATTTT
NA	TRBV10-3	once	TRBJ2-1	CTISEGRAAPLNEQFF	TGTACCATCAGTGAAGGTAGGGCGGCCCCCCTCAATGAGCAGTTCTTC
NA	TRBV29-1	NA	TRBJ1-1	CSVLGAAGWPFF	TGCAGCGTCCTAGGGGCTGCGGGTTGGCCTTTCTTT
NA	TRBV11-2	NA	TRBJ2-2	CACSFVGTVVAGEPFF	TGTGCCTGCAGCTTTGTGGGCACAGTGGTTGCCGGGGAGCCGTTTTTT
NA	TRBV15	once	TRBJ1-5	CTTSIQGPSNQPQHF	TGTACCACCAGCATTCAGGGACCCAGCAATCAGCCCCAGCATTTT
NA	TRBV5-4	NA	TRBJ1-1	CVCSGSMNTEAFF	TGTGTCTGCAGCGGCAGTATGAACACTGAAGCTTTCTTT
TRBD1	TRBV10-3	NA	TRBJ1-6	CAINRQGANSPLHF	TGTGCCATCAATAGACAGGGAGCTAATTCGCCCCTCCACTTT
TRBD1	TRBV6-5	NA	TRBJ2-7	CACSPMGQGANYEQYF	TGTGCTTGCAGTCCGATGGGACAGGGGGCAAATTACGAGCAGTACTTC
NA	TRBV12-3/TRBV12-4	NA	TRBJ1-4	CASTPQQGLNEKLLF	TGTGCCAGCACTCCACAGCAGGGCCTTAATGAAAAACTGCTTTTT
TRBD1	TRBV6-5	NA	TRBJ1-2	CASQPGTANYGYTF	TGTGCCAGCCAGCCCGGGACAGCGAACTATGGCTACACCTTC
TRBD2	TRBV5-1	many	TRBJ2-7	CASSLVPSGMYEQYF	TGCGCCAGCAGCTTGGTTCCTAGCGGGATGTACGAGCAGTACTTC
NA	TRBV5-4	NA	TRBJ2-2	CASSSDTQELFF	TGTGCCAGTAGCTCAGACACCCAGGAGCTGTTTTTT
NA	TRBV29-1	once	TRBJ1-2	CSLFQTGAYGYTF	TGCAGTCTTTTCCAGACGGGAGCCTATGGCTACACCTTC
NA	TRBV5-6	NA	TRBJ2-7	CASNLEARGSHEQYF	TGTGCCAGCAACTTGGAGGCCCGGGGCTCCCACGAGCAGTACTTC
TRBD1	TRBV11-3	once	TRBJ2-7	CGSSPWTGFLYYGQYF	TGTGGCAGCAGCCCCTGGACAGGGTTTCTTTACTACGGGCAGTACTTC
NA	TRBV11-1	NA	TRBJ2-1	CASSLAGAYNKQFF	TGTGCCAGCAGCTTAGCGGGGGCCTACAATAAGCAGTTCTTT